This entry describes one T cell receptor beta chain. The data are from a study of blood T cell repertoires in COVID-19. Using immunoSEQ multiplex PCR, the repertoire was profiled, and TCRdb retains in-frame clones only, with some absent. The data show approximately 300,000 clones, around nine tenths seen once. What was sequenced was peripheral blood. The sequence derives from a woman aged 50 to 60 with active or convalescent COVID-19.

For the CDR3, the DNA is TGCGCCAGCAGCGGAGGACAGGTGGCCGCTGAAAAACTGTTTTTT. This sequence encodes CASSGGQVAAEKLFF. V is TRBV5-1 and J is TRBJ1-4; 7 bases map to TRBD1. Germline V gives CDR1 SGHRS, CDR2 YFSETQ. Trimming took 4 bases from V and 7 from J; bases not matched to a gene: 10. CDR3 length: 15 amino acids.